These 21 T cell receptor beta chains share one sample of origin, sequenced in a study of blood T cell repertoires in COVID-19. Sequencing used immunoSEQ multiplex PCR; TCRdb keeps in-frame clones, though not all of them. The data show roughly 40,000 clones, roughly 88% seen once. The sample taken for sequencing was peripheral blood. The receptors originated from a woman between 40 and 50 years old with acute or convalescent COVID-19.

The CDR3 reads CASSLVNEAFF. CDR3 DNA: TGTGCCAGCAGCTTAGTTAATGAAGCTTTCTTT. The chain carries TRBV7-2 and TRBJ1-1; D is ambiguous. Per germline, CDR1 SGHTA and CDR2 FQGNSA. Trimming shortened V by 1 base and J by 7 bases, and 4 bases separated the two germline ends. This CDR3 comprises 11 residues.

About this clone itself: The sample contains more than one DNA sequence encoding this CDR3. The rearrangement links TRBV5-4 to TRBJ2-2; weak D call: TRBD2 (6 bases). Per the germline V gene, CDR1 is SGHNT and CDR2 is YYREEE (reference sequence). CDR3 length equals 15 residues. V was cut by 4 bases and J by 5 bases, with 15 bases left in between. This chain's CDR3 is CASSPGGKGTGELFF. The CDR3 DNA follows: TGTGCCAGCAGCCCCGGAGGGAAGGGGACCGGGGAGCTGTTTTTT.

The chain employs TRBV30 and TRBJ2-1, with 9 bases aligning to TRBD2. Germline V CDR1 and CDR2: GTSNPN, SVGIG (reference sequence). J was trimmed by 8 bases and V by 6 bases; bases with no gene match: 14. The CDR3 sequence is 15 residues long. This chain's CDR3 is CACRIAGALAHEQFF. CDR3 bases: TGTGCCTGTAGGATAGCGGGAGCCTTAGCCCATGAGCAGTTCTTC.

This clone was picked up one time. The gene calls are TRBV30 and TRBJ1-1; 11 bases match TRBD1. The V segment lost 1 base and the J segment 4 bases; nucleotides outside the gene matches: 5. CDR1 is GTSNPN and CDR2 is SVGIG in the germline V gene (reference sequence). The CDR3 contains 15 residues. The CDR3, as DNA: TGTGCCTGGAGTGACAGGACAGGGGGCATCACTGAAGCTTTCTTT. Translation: CAWSDRTGGITEAFF.

Here the CDR3 DNA reads TGTGCCAGCAGCACCGTTGGGCTAGCGGGGTCCAAGGACATTCAGTACTTC. It specifies CASSTVGLAGSKDIQYF. V is TRBV5-6 and J is TRBJ2-4, with TRBD2 identical over 9 bases. Germline CDR1 reads SGHDT; CDR2 reads YYEEEE. V trimming: 4 bases; J trimming: 8 bases; junction bases outside the gene matches: 16. The CDR3 runs 17 residues.

This clone was picked up a small number of times. This chain connects TRBV7-6 to TRBJ2-2; tentative D call: TRBD1 (5 bases). The germline V gene encodes CDR1 SGHVS and CDR2 FNYEAQ. The CDR3 length is 14 residues. V lost 6 bases, J lost 2 bases, and 10 bases lay in between. This CDR3 is CASSTRENTGELFF. The CDR3 DNA follows: TGTGCCAGCAGTACCAGGGAAAACACCGGGGAGCTGTTTTTT.

V usage is TRBV7-9 and J usage is TRBJ2-7; possibly TRBD1 for D (5 bases). With 4 bases removed from V and 3 bases from J, the gap between germline ends came to 25 bases. The germline gives CDR1 SEHNR, CDR2 FQNEAQ (reference sequence). CDR3 size: 18 residues. This chain's CDR3 is CASSSPQGVRDSGYEQYF. CDR3 sequence (DNA): TGTGCCAGCAGCTCCCCCCAAGGGGTCAGGGATTCAGGCTACGAGCAGTACTTC.

The V and J genes are TRBV19 and TRBJ1-2, with D possibly matching TRBD1 (6 bases). This CDR3 comprises 15 residues. V was trimmed by 7 bases and J by 2 bases, leaving 17 bases between them. CDR1 is LNHDA and CDR2 is SQIVND in the germline V gene (reference sequence). CDR3 residues: CASTQQTGPNYGYTF. The CDR3, as DNA: TGTGCCAGTACCCAGCAGACAGGCCCAAACTATGGCTACACCTTC.

This clone occurred a few times. The genes are TRBV14 and TRBJ2-7; D is undetermined. V lost 1 base and J lost 6, with 10 bases in between. The germline V gene encodes CDR1 SGHDN and CDR2 FVKESK. The CDR3 extends over 13 amino acids. The CDR3 coding sequence is TGTGCCAGCAGCCAAGGGAGCCCCCGCGAGCAGTACTTC. Residues: CASSQGSPREQYF. Combining the CDR3 with reference TRBV14 and TRBJ2-7 gives the whole variable domain EAGVTQFPSHSVIEKGQTVTLRCDPISGHDNLYWYRRVMGKEIKFLLHFVKESKQDESGMPNNRFLAERTGGTYSTLKVQPAELEDSGVYFCASSQGSPREQYFGPGTRLTVT.

This chain joins TRBV10-3 and TRBJ2-3; possibly TRBD2 for D (5 bases). Trimming stripped 0 bases from V and 5 bases from J, with 9 bases between. Germline-derived CDR1 and CDR2 are ENHRY and SYGVKD. The CDR3 totals 14 residues. CDR3 in DNA: TGTGCCATCAGTGAGTCGCTGGCGGGAGATACGCAGTATTTT. This codes for CAISESLAGDTQYF.

The chain employs TRBV5-1 and TRBJ2-7; 7 bases are shared with TRBD1. Trimming cost V 4 bases and J 6 bases; bases outside gene matches: 10. Looked up from germline, CDR1 is SGHRS and CDR2 is YFSETQ. The CDR3 length is 14 residues. The CDR3 region is CASSHGTADIEQYF. The CDR3, as DNA: TGCGCCAGCAGCCATGGGACAGCCGATATCGAGCAGTACTTC.

This rearrangement joins TRBV28 to TRBJ1-2; D is perhaps TRBD1 (6 bases). The ends were cut back, 5 bases at V and 6 bases at J, with 13 bases in the middle. Germline values: CDR1 MDHEN, CDR2 SYDVKM. The CDR3 totals 13 residues. CDR3 sequence reads: CASSPQGVDGYTF. CDR3 sequence (DNA): TGTGCCAGCAGTCCACAGGGAGTTGATGGCTACACCTTC.

This sequence joins TRBV27 and TRBJ1-5; D perhaps matches TRBD1 (5 bases). V gave up 2 bases and J gave up 3 bases, with 17 bases separating them. Germline CDR1 MNHEY, CDR2 SMNVEV (reference sequence). The CDR3 length is 17 residues. In nucleotides, the CDR3 is TGTGCCAGCAGTTTAGCGGGGGGATCAACACACAATCAGCCCCAGCATTTT. Translation: CASSLAGGSTHNQPQHF.

This rearrangement joins TRBV2 to TRBJ1-4, with D perhaps TRBD1 (6 bases). V lost 5 bases and J 5 bases, leaving 21 bases between the germline ends. Germline CDR1 reads SNHLY; CDR2 reads FYNNEI. The CDR3 loop spans 17 amino acids. The CDR3 loop is CASSTRGGGPQNEKLFF. As DNA, the CDR3 is TGTGCCAGCAGTACCCGGGGAGGGGGTCCACAGAATGAAAAACTGTTTTTT.

This clone appeared once. The chain employs TRBV6-5 and TRBJ2-7, with TRBD1 matching over 10 bases. V was pared by 11 bases and J by 6 bases, with 10 bases of the junction left unmatched. Per the germline V gene, CDR1 is MNHEY and CDR2 is SVGAGI. CDR3 size: 13 residues. The CDR3 DNA is TGTGCCGGGACTAGACAGGGGGCCGGCGAGCAGTACTTC. This sequence encodes CAGTRQGAGEQYF.

The rearrangement uses TRBV6-2 or TRBV6-3 and TRBJ1-6; 9 bases fit TRBD1. Germline CDR1 reads MNHEY; CDR2 reads SVGEGT. This CDR3 has 14 amino acids. V shed 5 bases, J shed 10 bases, and the junction held 6 bases outside the gene matches. CDR3 sequence (DNA): TGTGCCAGCAGTATAACAGGGGGCAGGTCACCCCTCCACTTT. Protein product: CASSITGGRSPLHF.

This rearrangement joins TRBV12-3 or TRBV12-4 to TRBJ1-5, with D maybe TRBD1 (5 bases). Trimming took off 7 bases at V and 8 bases at J, with 15 bases between the two ends. This CDR3 has 13 residues. CDR3 sequence: CASTLDGTEPQHF. CDR3 nucleotide sequence: TGTGCCAGCACCCTCGACGGGACTGAGCCCCAGCATTTT.

This clone was detected only a few times. The CDR3 DNA is TGTGCCAGCTCCAGACAGTCACCTGAAAAACTGTTTTTT. Amino acid sequence: CASSRQSPEKLFF. V gene TRBV25-1 combines with J gene TRBJ1-4; TRBD1 might be the D (5 bases). Germline V CDR1 and CDR2: MGHDK, SYGVNS. V shed 8 bases and J shed 7 bases, with 14 bases lying between them. This CDR3 is built from 13 residues.

The chain employs TRBV5-6 and TRBJ2-5; D may be TRBD2 (6 bases). The CDR3 runs to 15 residues. Germline CDR1 SGHDT, CDR2 YYEEEE. Trimming removed 1 base from V and 2 bases from J, with 12 bases in between. CDR3 in amino acids: CASSLIRGLQETQYF. The CDR3 coding sequence is TGTGCCAGCAGCTTGATTCGGGGGTTACAAGAGACCCAGTACTTC.

The chain links TRBV5-1 to TRBJ1-1; TRBD1 matches 7 bases. This CDR3 has 15 amino acids. The ends lost 3 bases at V and 0 bases at J; junction bases unmatched: 5. Germline-derived CDR1 and CDR2 are SGHRS and YFSETQ. The CDR3 DNA reads as TGCGCCAGCAGCTCAGGGACAGCTGTGAACACTGAAGCTTTCTTT. This codes for CASSSGTAVNTEAFF.

The V gene is TRBV5-1, the J gene TRBJ1-1; 10 nucleotides match TRBD1. The CDR3 runs 16 residues. Germline CDR1 reads SGHRS; CDR2 reads YFSETQ. The junction had 6 bases not matched to a gene; V was cut back by 3 bases and J by 1 base. This chain's CDR3 is CASSSLGTGENTEAFF. The CDR3 DNA reads TGCGCCAGCAGCTCCCTCGGGACAGGGGAGAACACTGAAGCTTTCTTT.